Below, one T cell receptor (beta chain) is given with its context. This entry is derived from a study of identical twins. The cDNA had a unique molecular identifier and a template-switch universal primer site. TCRdb reprocessed the 5' RACE reads with MiXCR, giving one entry per CDR3 protein. The sample holds 700,000 to 950,000 distinct CDR3 sequences; 9% to 15% are singletons and the top ten take about 1.5%. Germline V gene data show CDR1 as SGHRS and CDR2 as YFSETQ. Trimming removed 0 bases from V and 4 bases from J, with 13 bases in between. The CDR3 is made up of 16 amino acids. These data also featured in a second study, about yellow fever vaccine responses in identical twins.

This receptor was identified in a woman younger than 30 in good health. V usage is TRBV5-1 and J usage is TRBJ2-2; no definite D call. The sample comprised PBMCs. The DNA of the CDR3 is TGCGCCAGCAGCTTGGGGATGTTAGTAGGCACCGGGGAGCTGTTTTTT. As protein: CASSLGMLVGTGELFF.